These 21 T cell receptor beta chains were all obtained from the same sample, sequenced in a study of metastatic and nonmetastatic thyroid tumors. TCRdb re-analyzed the PCR reads through MiXCR. The sample records about 33,000 clones, 15% to 20% being singletons. Until they underwent thyroid surgery, no patient had received any treatment. The sequenced sample was blood. Every receptor here comes from a male donor with papillary thyroid cancer or a benign thyroid nodule (not recorded which). Some clones in this sample may be carry-over from other donors' samples.

V usage is TRBV19 and J usage is TRBJ2-1; D not certain. Germline CDR1 and CDR2: LNHDA and SQIVND (reference sequence). Trimming shortened V by 5 bases and J by 8 bases, and 19 bases separated the two germline ends. The CDR3 spans 15 residues. CDR3 DNA sequence: TGTGCCAGTAGTCTCGCGGACCATGCTAACTATGAGCAGTTCTTC. Translated, it gives CASSLADHANYEQFF.

Comment on this clone: This may be a read error, as it is one base from a much larger clone. This chain joins TRBV28 and TRBJ2-5; TRBD2 aligns across 9 bases. The end of the DNA aligns better with TRBJ2-1, so the J call may be wrong. Germline V gene data show CDR1 as MDHEN and CDR2 as SYDVKM. This CDR3 region has 15 residues. CDR3: CASSWTSVTYNEQFF. CDR3 in DNA: TGTGCCAGCAGTTGGACTAGCGTCACCTACAATGAGCAGTTCTTC.

This clone was found many times. The chain joins TRBV19 to TRBJ2-6, with TRBD2 as a possible D gene (6 bases). The CDR3 extends over 15 amino acids. Germline V CDR1 and CDR2: LNHDA, SQIVND (reference sequence). V was trimmed by 6 bases and J by 0 bases, leaving 9 bases between them. CDR3 protein: CASSDGGSGANVLTF. In nucleotides, the CDR3 is TGTGCCAGTAGCGACGGGGGCTCTGGGGCCAACGTCCTGACTTTC.

This chain connects TRBV5-1 to TRBJ2-7; 8 bases align to TRBD1. The trim removed 5 bases at V and 5 bases at J, leaving 9 bases unmatched. This CDR3 region has 14 residues. Germline CDR1 reads SGHRS; CDR2 reads YFSETQ. In DNA form, the CDR3 reads TGCGCCAGCAGACTGGCGCCAGGGGGCGACGAGCAGTACTTC. Translation: CASRLAPGGDEQYF.

Turning to this clone: One junction end does not reproduce the germline sequence, and a read error may be involved. CDR3 DNA: TGCTCCAGCGGACTAGCTGGAGGTCTAACAGATACGCAGTATTTT. It codes for CSSGLAGGLTDTQYF. The gene calls are TRBV5-1 and TRBJ2-3, with TRBD2 matching 8 bases. Germline V CDR1 and CDR2: SGHRS, YFSETQ. The CDR3 has 15 residues.

This clone was recorded many times. The CDR3 sequence is CASSPNGPQLGYNEQFF. In DNA form, the CDR3 reads TGTGCCAGCAGCCCAAACGGGCCACAGTTAGGATACAATGAGCAGTTCTTC. The chain uses TRBV28 and TRBJ2-1; D gene unclear. V was cut by 6 bases and J by 4 bases, with 22 bases left in between. Looked up from germline, CDR1 is MDHEN and CDR2 is SYDVKM. CDR3 length: 17 residues.

There are a few counts of this clone. The V call is TRBV19, the J call TRBJ1-5; D not certain. Germline CDR1 and CDR2: LNHDA and SQIVND (reference sequence). The CDR3 covers 13 residues. V was shortened by 4 bases and J by 5 bases, with 9 bases between the two germline ends. The CDR3 loop is CASSTGSYQPQHF. For the CDR3, the DNA is TGTGCCAGTAGTACCGGGTCGTATCAGCCCCAGCATTTT.

The chain couples TRBV6-4 to TRBJ1-6; the D is unclear. Germline lookup yields CDR1 MRHNA and CDR2 SNTAGT. The CDR3 is 13 residues long. The germline V and J ends were trimmed by 0 bases and 12 bases, with 9 bases remaining between them. The CDR3 spells CASSDSLGKPLHF. In DNA, the CDR3 is TGTGCCAGCAGTGACTCGTTGGGCAAACCCCTCCACTTT.

Many counts were recorded for this clone. The gene calls are TRBV18 and TRBJ2-7; D tentatively reads TRBD1 or TRBD2 (5 bases each). The V end was cut by 0 bases, the J end by 2 bases, with 11 bases between. Germline CDR1 and CDR2: KGHSH and LQKENI. The length of the CDR3 is 15 residues. This CDR3 is CASSPPQGETYEQYF. CDR3 DNA sequence: TGTGCCAGCTCACCACCACAAGGGGAGACCTACGAGCAGTACTTC.

This clone has more than one count but fewer than ten. This chain uses TRBV6-2 or TRBV6-3 with TRBJ2-3; 7 bases are shared with TRBD2. The ends lost 5 bases at V and 2 bases at J; junction bases unmatched: 4. The CDR3 length is 14 residues. Germline V gene data show CDR1 as MNHEY and CDR2 as SVGEGT. CDR3 coding DNA: TGTGCCAGCAGTGTGGGACTAATCACAGATACGCAGTATTTT. Its translation: CASSVGLITDTQYF.

The rearrangement links TRBV7-9 to TRBJ1-2; D may be TRBD1 (5 bases). Germline-derived CDR1 and CDR2 are SEHNR and FQNEAQ (reference sequence). The CDR3 consists of 14 residues. V was clipped by 1 base and J by 11 bases, with 17 bases between them. CDR3 in DNA: TGTGCCAGCAGCTTAGAAGGGGTGTACTATTGTTACACCTTC. Translated, it gives CASSLEGVYYCYTF.

The rearrangement uses TRBV11-2 and TRBJ2-7; D may match TRBD1 or TRBD2 (7 bases each). Germline V lookup: CDR1 SGHAT, CDR2 FQNNGV. V was cut by 5 bases and J by 0 bases, with 20 bases left in between. The length of the CDR3 is 17 residues. The CDR3 is CASSRTGASGLSYEQYF. The CDR3 DNA is TGTGCCAGCAGCCGAACAGGGGCTAGCGGACTCTCCTACGAGCAGTACTTC.

This clone was found many times. The rearrangement uses TRBV6-1 and TRBJ1-5, with D perhaps TRBD1 (6 bases). The V end lost 6 bases, the J end lost 6 bases, and 15 bases lay between the germline ends. CDR3 length equals 14 residues. The germline gives CDR1 MNHNS, CDR2 SASEGT. For the CDR3, the DNA is TGTGCCAGCAGCAGCAACAGGGTTGGTCAGCCCCAGCATTTT. Encoded protein: CASSSNRVGQPQHF.

The chain couples TRBV19 to TRBJ2-3; TRBD2 matches at 7 bases. The V segment lost 4 bases and the J segment 0 bases; nucleotides outside the gene matches: 4. From germline, CDR1 is LNHDA and CDR2 SQIVND (reference sequence). This CDR3 region has 15 residues. CDR3 DNA sequence: TGTGCCAGTAGTAGGGAGGGCCGGAGCACAGATACGCAGTATTTT. Its protein product is CASSREGRSTDTQYF. The full variable domain, completed using reference TRBV19 and TRBJ2-3, is DGGITQSPKYLFRKEGQNVTLSCEQNLNHDAMYWYRQDPGQGLRLIYYSQIVNDFQKGDIAEGYSVSREKKESFPLTVTSAQKNPTAFYLCASSREGRSTDTQYFGPGTRLTVL.

This chain connects TRBV6-1 to TRBJ2-2, with TRBD1 identical over 8 bases. J lost 4 bases, V lost 7 bases, and 11 bases had no gene match. This CDR3 has 16 amino acids. Germline CDR1 MNHNS, CDR2 SASEGT. Here the CDR3 DNA reads TGTGCCAGCACCCAACCCAGACAGGGGCCCACCGGGGAGCTGTTTTTT. Residues: CASTQPRQGPTGELFF.

The rearrangement joins TRBV13 to TRBJ2-2, with a tentative D call TRBD1 (6 bases). V gave up 2 bases and J gave up 5 bases, with 9 bases separating them. CDR3 length: 14 residues. Germline-derived CDR1 and CDR2 are PRHDT and FYEKMQ (reference sequence). CDR3 region: CASSLIRGTGELFF. CDR3 sequence (DNA): TGTGCCAGCAGCTTAATCAGGGGAACCGGGGAGCTGTTTTTT.

Sample share makes this clone medium-sized. The chain links TRBV6-4 to TRBJ2-3; 7 bases agree with TRBD2. This CDR3 contains 16 residues. V lost 0 bases and J lost 4; bases outside the gene matches: 7. Germline V gives CDR1 MRHNA, CDR2 SNTAGT. CDR3 coding DNA: TGTGCCAGCAGTGACTCGATTGGGGGGGGTGCAGATACGCAGTATTTT. Amino acid sequence: CASSDSIGGGADTQYF.

Relative to its sample, this clone is medium-sized. This chain links TRBV6-1 with TRBJ2-1; tentatively, D is TRBD2 (6 bases). V shed 8 bases and J shed 0 bases, with 8 bases lying between them. This CDR3 contains 13 residues. Looked up from germline, CDR1 is MNHNS and CDR2 is SASEGT. The CDR3 protein is CASWGDSYNEQFF. The CDR3 region has the DNA TGTGCCAGCTGGGGGGACTCCTACAATGAGCAGTTCTTC.

The J gene is TRBJ1-2, the V gene TRBV20-1; D gene uncertain. Germline lookup yields CDR1 DFQATT and CDR2 SNEGSKA (reference sequence). The CDR3 is 12 residues long. The V end was cut by 4 bases, the J end by 3 bases, with 9 bases between. The DNA of the CDR3 is TGCAGTGCTACAGGTGGGCACTATGGCTACACCTTC. It yields the protein CSATGGHYGYTF.

This chain uses TRBV30 with TRBJ1-2, with 7 nucleotides matching TRBD1. In germline, CDR1 is GTSNPN, CDR2 SVGIG (reference sequence). Trimming took 2 bases from V and 4 from J; bases not matched to a gene: 4. CDR3 length equals 13 residues. In DNA form, the CDR3 reads TGTGCCTGGAGTACCGGGACAGTCTATGGCTACACCTTC. Amino acids: CAWSTGTVYGYTF.

This clone was seen repeatedly, ten times or more. This chain uses TRBV11-3 with TRBJ2-2; D may be TRBD1 (5 bases). Germline lookup yields CDR1 SGHNT and CDR2 YENEEA. V was pared by 4 bases and J by 6 bases, with 15 bases between. The CDR3 is 15 residues long. The CDR3 DNA follows: TGTGCCAGCAGCTCTCCTAGGATAGGGGCCGGGGAGCTGTTTTTT. Amino acid sequence: CASSSPRIGAGELFF.